The rows below give T cell receptor beta chains drawn from one sample of a study of memory CD4+ T cells and cytomegalovirus serostatus. Profiling relied on immunoSEQ multiplex PCR, and the TCRdb table lists in-frame clones only, not all of them. This table has about 52,000 clones, about three quarters appearing once. Input material: memory CD4+ T cells from blood. All receptors derive from an adult in good health and CMV-seropositive. CDR3s include the opening cysteine and the closing phenylalanine or tryptophan. The D gene is left open where the match is weak. Some rows have no size entry. The others give once, few or many, or a class for an expanded clone.

abundance	v_gene	d_gene	j_gene	CDR3aa	CDR3nt
.	TRBV2	.	TRBJ2-6	CAEGEAGANVLTF	TGTGCCGAGGGGGAGGCTGGGGCCAACGTCCTGACTTTC
few	TRBV6-1	.	TRBJ1-1	CASIPVGANTEAFF	TGTGCCAGCATCCCCGTGGGGGCGAACACTGAAGCTTTCTTT
.	TRBV19	.	TRBJ2-5	CASSIGSKETQYF	TGTGCCAGTAGTATAGGTAGCAAAGAGACCCAGTACTTC
.	TRBV28	TRBD1	TRBJ1-6	CASSHDRGHSYNSPLHF	TGTGCCAGCAGTCACGACAGGGGGCATTCCTATAATTCACCCCTCCACTTT
.	TRBV2	TRBD1	TRBJ1-5	CASKGQVNQPQHF	TGTGCCAGCAAGGGACAGGTCAATCAGCCCCAGCATTTT
.	TRBV10-3	.	TRBJ2-7	CAISGPSDYEQYF	TGTGCCATCAGTGGTCCTAGCGACTACGAGCAGTACTTC
.	TRBV4-1	TRBD1	TRBJ1-2	CASSTGQGMRANYGYTF	TGCGCCAGCAGTACGGGACAGGGGATGAGGGCTAACTATGGCTACACCTTC
.	TRBV28	TRBD1	TRBJ1-6	CASSSPGTGASPLHF	TGTGCCAGCAGCTCTCCCGGGACAGGGGCCTCACCCCTCCACTTT
.	TRBV5-4	TRBD1	TRBJ2-1	CASSPGGPGTGFREQFF	TGTGCCAGCAGCCCTGGGGGTCCCGGGACAGGGTTTCGCGAGCAGTTCTTC
.	TRBV10-3	.	TRBJ1-1	CAIQKKAGGTEAFF	TGTGCCATCCAAAAAAAGGCGGGCGGCACTGAAGCTTTCTTT
.	TRBV14	.	TRBJ1-1	CASSLIRGDTEAFF	TGTGCCAGCAGCCTCATAAGAGGGGACACTGAAGCTTTCTTT
.	TRBV7-2	.	TRBJ1-2	CASSRGLNYGYTF	TGTGCCAGCAGTCGCGGCCTTAACTATGGCTACACCTTC
.	TRBV28	.	TRBJ2-1	CASSPQGRGAYNEQFF	TGTGCCAGCAGTCCCCAGGGGCGAGGCGCCTACAATGAGCAGTTCTTC
.	TRBV7-2	.	TRBJ1-5	CASSLAGHRGNQPQHF	TGTGCCAGCAGCTTAGCCGGACATAGGGGCAATCAGCCCCAGCATTTT
.	TRBV5-4	.	TRBJ1-4	CASSPSPATNEKLFF	TGTGCCAGCAGCCCTAGTCCGGCAACTAATGAAAAACTGTTTTTT
.	TRBV14	.	TRBJ2-5	CASSQRPRGRQETQYF	TGTGCCAGCAGCCAGCGGCCCAGGGGGAGGCAAGAGACCCAGTACTTC
few	TRBV9	.	TRBJ1-5	CASSVLPTDGNQPQHF	TGTGCCAGCAGCGTACTCCCGACAGACGGCAATCAGCCCCAGCATTTT
.	TRBV19	.	TRBJ1-5	CASSIQGGQPQHF	TGTGCCAGTAGTATACAGGGTGGTCAGCCCCAGCATTTT
.	TRBV9	TRBD2	TRBJ2-7	CASSVGTGGSYEQYF	TGTGCCAGCAGCGTAGGGACGGGAGGTTCCTACGAGCAGTACTTC
.	TRBV7-2	TRBD1	TRBJ2-3	CASSRDRAADTQYF	TGTGCCAGCAGCCGCGACAGGGCGGCAGATACGCAGTATTTT
.	TRBV28	.	TRBJ2-5	CASLSRGQETQYF	TGTGCCAGCTTGAGTCGGGGACAAGAGACCCAGTACTTC
.	TRBV5-1	.	TRBJ1-4	CASSLAGVGQKLFF	TGCGCCAGCAGCTTGGCAGGGGTTGGGCAAAAACTGTTTTTT
.	TRBV10-2	TRBD2	TRBJ2-7	CASTRGLDDNEQYF	TGCGCCAGCACAAGGGGACTAGACGACAACGAGCAGTACTTC
.	TRBV4-2	.	TRBJ1-1	CASSQDGGGTEAFF	TGTGCCAGCAGCCAAGATGGGGGTGGCACTGAAGCTTTCTTT
.	TRBV29-1	.	TRBJ1-3	CSVEDGQLGNTIYF	TGCAGCGTTGAAGATGGCCAGCTCGGAAACACCATATATTTT
once	TRBV6-1	.	TRBJ1-3	CASSEADQISGNTIYF	TGTGCCAGCAGTGAAGCGGACCAGATCTCTGGAAACACCATATATTTT
.	TRBV6-6	.	TRBJ1-2	CASSLDSNYGYTF	TGTGCCAGCAGTTTAGACAGTAACTATGGCTACACCTTC
few	TRBV18	TRBD2	TRBJ2-7	CASSPPSGYSYEQYF	TGTGCCAGCTCACCACCTAGCGGGTACTCCTACGAGCAGTACTTC
.	TRBV11-2	TRBD1	TRBJ2-5	CASSSGQQETQYF	TGTGCCAGCAGCTCGGGACAGCAAGAGACCCAGTACTTC
.	TRBV12-5	.	TRBJ1-5	CASGLGDGYQPQHF	TGTGCTAGTGGTTTGGGGGACGGTTATCAGCCCCAGCATTTT
.	TRBV28	.	TRBJ2-3	CASRGRTIGTDTQYF	TGTGCCAGCAGGGGCCGGACGATTGGCACAGATACGCAGTATTTT
.	TRBV5-1	TRBD1	TRBJ2-1	CASSLWDRGINEQFF	TGCGCCAGCAGCTTGTGGGACAGGGGTATCAATGAGCAGTTCTTC
once	TRBV27	TRBD2	TRBJ2-6	CASSGGALSGANVLTF	TGTGCCAGCAGCGGGGGGGCCCTCTCTGGGGCCAACGTCCTGACTTTC
.	TRBV10-3	TRBD1	TRBJ1-5	CAISEDRVYQPQHF	TGTGCCATCAGTGAAGACAGGGTTTATCAGCCCCAGCATTTT
.	TRBV6-6	.	TRBJ1-2	CASTSREVYGYTF	TGTGCCAGCACCTCTCGGGAGGTATATGGCTACACCTTC
.	TRBV7-3	.	TRBJ2-2	CASSLLGSANTGELFF	TGTGCCAGCAGCTTATTGGGGAGCGCGAACACCGGGGAGCTGTTTTTT
.	TRBV29-1	TRBD1	TRBJ2-1	CSVGDRGQEQFF	TGCAGCGTTGGGGACAGGGGGCAGGAGCAGTTCTTC
.	TRBV7-9	TRBD1	TRBJ1-1	CASSLGGQGNRGTEAFF	TGTGCCAGCAGCTTAGGGGGACAGGGGAACCGGGGCACTGAAGCTTTCTTT
.	TRBV4-2	.	TRBJ1-3	CASSQDLGTSSGNTIYF	TGTGCCAGCAGCCAAGATCTGGGAACAAGCTCTGGAAACACCATATATTTT
.	TRBV30	TRBD1	TRBJ2-7	CAWGDSSYEQYF	TGTGCCTGGGGGGACAGCTCCTACGAGCAGTACTTC
.	TRBV5-1	.	TRBJ1-1	CASSLRAPTALRATEAFF	TGCGCCAGCAGCCTCAGGGCCCCGACAGCCCTCCGGGCCACTGAAGCTTTCTTT
.	TRBV5-6	.	TRBJ1-4	CASSLYQSGEKLFF	TGTGCCAGCAGCTTGTATCAGTCCGGGGAAAAACTGTTTTTT
.	TRBV6-1	.	TRBJ2-7	CASNLARSYEQYF	TGTGCCAGCAACTTGGCCCGCTCCTACGAGCAGTACTTC
.	TRBV5-1	.	TRBJ1-1	CASRRGQTEAFF	TGCGCCAGCAGGAGAGGGCAGACTGAAGCTTTCTTT
.	TRBV30	.	TRBJ1-4	CAWSPRGLREKLFF	TGTGCCTGGAGTCCAAGGGGGTTGAGGGAAAAACTGTTTTTT
.	TRBV7-2	.	TRBJ2-1	CASSLAFSGSYNEQFF	TGTGCCAGCAGCTTAGCGTTTAGCGGCTCCTACAATGAGCAGTTCTTC
.	TRBV18	.	TRBJ1-3	CASSPLRDGASGNTIYF	TGTGCCAGCTCACCACTCCGGGACGGCGCCTCTGGAAACACCATATATTTT
once	TRBV28	.	TRBJ2-1	CANAPGRANNEQFF	TGTGCCAACGCCCCGGGGCGGGCGAACAATGAGCAGTTCTTC
.	TRBV7-2	TRBD1	TRBJ1-1	CASSLDRGHGTEAFF	TGTGCCAGCAGCTTAGACAGGGGGCATGGCACTGAAGCTTTCTTT
.	TRBV9	.	TRBJ1-2	CASSATGGNYGYTF	TGTGCCAGCAGCGCTACGGGGGGTAACTATGGCTACACCTTC
.	TRBV9	.	TRBJ2-2	CASSPDPLGSNTGELFF	TGTGCCAGCAGCCCCGATCCACTAGGATCGAACACCGGGGAGCTGTTTTTT
.	TRBV27	.	TRBJ1-4	CASSLGPSATNEKLFF	TGTGCCAGCAGTTTGGGACCTAGTGCAACTAATGAAAAACTGTTTTTT
once	TRBV30	.	TRBJ2-7	CAWSVRAGGYYEQYF	TGTGCCTGGAGTGTACGGGCAGGGGGGTACTACGAGCAGTACTTC
.	TRBV5-4	TRBD2	TRBJ2-1	CASSLKLAGGYNEQFF	TGTGCCAGCAGCTTGAAATTAGCGGGAGGGTACAATGAGCAGTTCTTC
.	TRBV5-6	TRBD1	TRBJ2-1	CASSRTGIRSSYNEQFF	TGTGCCAGCAGCAGGACAGGGATTAGGAGCTCCTACAATGAGCAGTTCTTC
.	TRBV6-5	.	TRBJ1-2	CASSYNDGVDGYTF	TGTGCCAGCAGTTACAACGATGGGGTTGATGGCTACACCTTC
.	TRBV7-9	.	TRBJ1-4	CASSSHTVNEKLFF	TGTGCCAGCAGCTCCCACACGGTTAATGAAAAACTGTTTTTT
.	TRBV7-2	.	TRBJ1-1	CASRGLRGDTEAFF	TGTGCCAGCAGGGGGTTGCGTGGGGACACTGAAGCTTTCTTT